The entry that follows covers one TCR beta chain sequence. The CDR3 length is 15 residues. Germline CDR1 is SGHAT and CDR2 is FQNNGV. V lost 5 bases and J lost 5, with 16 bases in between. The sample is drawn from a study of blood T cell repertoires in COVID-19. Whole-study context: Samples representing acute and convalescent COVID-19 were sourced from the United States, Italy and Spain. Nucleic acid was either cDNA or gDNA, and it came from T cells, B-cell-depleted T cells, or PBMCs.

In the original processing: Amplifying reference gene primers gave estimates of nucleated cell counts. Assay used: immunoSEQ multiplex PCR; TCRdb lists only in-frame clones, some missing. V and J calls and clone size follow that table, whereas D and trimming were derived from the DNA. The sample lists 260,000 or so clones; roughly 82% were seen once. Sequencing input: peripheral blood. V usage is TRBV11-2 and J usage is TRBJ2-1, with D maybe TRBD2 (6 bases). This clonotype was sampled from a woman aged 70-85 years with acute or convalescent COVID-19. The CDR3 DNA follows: TGTGCCAGCAGCGTCAGACTAGATTTGAACAATGAGCAGTTCTTC. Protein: CASSVRLDLNNEQFF.